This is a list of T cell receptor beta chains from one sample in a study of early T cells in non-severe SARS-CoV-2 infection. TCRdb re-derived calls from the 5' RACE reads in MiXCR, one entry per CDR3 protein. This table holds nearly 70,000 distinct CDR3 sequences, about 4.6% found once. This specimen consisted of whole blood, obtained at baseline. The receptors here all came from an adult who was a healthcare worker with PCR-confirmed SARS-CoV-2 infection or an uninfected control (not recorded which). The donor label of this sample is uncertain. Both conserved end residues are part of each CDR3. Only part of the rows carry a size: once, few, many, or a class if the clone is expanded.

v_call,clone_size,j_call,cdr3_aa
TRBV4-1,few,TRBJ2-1,CASSQGVSGAAGFF
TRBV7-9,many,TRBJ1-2,CASSLGQGFYGYTF
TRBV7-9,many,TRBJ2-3,CASSLSRLSTDTQYF
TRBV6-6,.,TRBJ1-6,CASSYPPLDRGGNSPLHF
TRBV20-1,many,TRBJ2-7,CSARAPQQGGYEQYF
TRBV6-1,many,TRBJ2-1,CASSEWGSSYNEQFF
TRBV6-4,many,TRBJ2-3,CASSEVAGSTDTQYF
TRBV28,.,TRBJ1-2,CASSLDAYGYTF
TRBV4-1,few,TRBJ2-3,CASSRIPGGTDTQYF
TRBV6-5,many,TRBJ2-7,CASSYGFSYEQYF
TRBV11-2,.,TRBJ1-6,CASSSTGGLVDSPLHF
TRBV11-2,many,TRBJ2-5,CASSFRGGGLTQETQYF
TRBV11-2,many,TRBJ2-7,CASSLYSPRTAIYEQYF
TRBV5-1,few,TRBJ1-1,CASSLAPGMNTEAFF
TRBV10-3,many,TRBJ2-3,CAIKGTGASTDTQYF
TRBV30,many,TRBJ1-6,CAWEPGRQASPLHF
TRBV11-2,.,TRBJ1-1,CASSLVRTGGTEAFF
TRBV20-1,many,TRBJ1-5,CSARDWANSGNQPQHF
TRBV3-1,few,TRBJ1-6,CASSQAQGARSPLHF
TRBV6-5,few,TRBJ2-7,CASSSGQGAKEYF
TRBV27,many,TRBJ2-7,CASSPTTGGYEQYF
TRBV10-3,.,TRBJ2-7,CAIRSPTGTRSYEQYF
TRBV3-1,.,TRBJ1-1,CASSQQLGTPNTEAFF
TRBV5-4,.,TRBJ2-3,CASSLGATPSTDTQYF
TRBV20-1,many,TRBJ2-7,CSASDRGSYEQYF
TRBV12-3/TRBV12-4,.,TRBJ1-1,CASSLQGLRTEAFF
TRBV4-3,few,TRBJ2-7,CASSQDRGSTYEQYF
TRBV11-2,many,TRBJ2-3,CASSLVLGGDTQYF
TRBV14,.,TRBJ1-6,CASSHGQITYNSPLHF
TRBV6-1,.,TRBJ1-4,CATRRQPNEKLFF
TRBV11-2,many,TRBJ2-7,CASSPTTTYEQYF
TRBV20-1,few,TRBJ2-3,CSAQLGHSTDTQYF
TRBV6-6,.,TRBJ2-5,CASSSPGSYQETQYF
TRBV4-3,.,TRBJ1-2,CASSQVGQGWNGYTF
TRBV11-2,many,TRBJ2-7,CASSFSSGGAKYEQYF
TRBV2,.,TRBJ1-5,CASSERGAEGQPQHF
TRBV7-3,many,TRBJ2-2,CASSLGGGTGELFF
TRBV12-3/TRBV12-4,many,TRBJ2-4,CASSPGQQLAKNIQYF
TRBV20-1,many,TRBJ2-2,CSARPTNTGELFF